Presented here are 22 T cell receptor beta chains from one specimen sequenced in a study of tumor and adjacent non-tumor tissue in lung cancer. RNA was extracted from bulk tissue without any cell sorting. Three rounds of nested PCR, following a modified ARM-PCR protocol, produced the TCRbeta library. Using its own MiXCR run on the multiplex PCR reads, TCRdb lists one record per CDR3 protein. This table has around 140,000 distinct CDR3 sequences, around 67% appearing once. The material sequenced was lung tumor tissue. The source is a man aged 60-69 years with small cell lung cancer.

Comments on this clonotype: The CDR3 end shows no conserved phenylalanine or tryptophan, and so a read error is likely. The chain has TRBV6-5 and TRBJ2-1; D tentatively fits TRBD1 or TRBD2 (5 bases each). Germline CDR1 MNHEY, CDR2 SVGAGI. V lost 0 bases and J 6 bases, leaving 12 bases between the germline ends. The CDR3 is 15 residues long. The CDR3 sequence: CASSYSGLARNEQFL. The CDR3 region has the DNA TGTGCCAGCAGTTACTCGGGGCTAGCTCGCAATGAGCAGTTCTTA.

V is TRBV20-1 and J is TRBJ2-7; D could derive from TRBD1 or TRBD2 (5 bases each). There are 12 residues in the CDR3. Per germline, CDR1 DFQATT and CDR2 SNEGSKA (reference sequence). Trimming removed 6 bases at V and 1 base at J, with 10 bases between. This chain's CDR3 is CSAKGPSYEQYF. CDR3 bases: TGCAGTGCCAAGGGACCATCCTACGAGCAGTACTTC.

This chain joins TRBV20-1 and TRBJ1-6; D may be TRBD1 (5 bases). Per germline, CDR1 DFQATT and CDR2 SNEGSKA (reference sequence). V lost 6 bases, J lost 6 bases, and 15 bases lay in between. This CDR3 contains 14 residues. CDR3 in amino acids: CSAIPWGSNSPLHF. In DNA, the CDR3 is TGCAGTGCGATTCCGTGGGGCTCTAATTCACCCCTCCACTTT.

This clonotype was detected ten times or more. This chain joins TRBV20-1 and TRBJ2-6; TRBD1 aligns across 8 bases. The V gene's germline CDR1 is DFQATT and CDR2 SNEGSKA (reference sequence). With 3 bases clipped from V and 0 bases from J, the junction kept 10 bases outside the gene matches. This CDR3 has 18 residues. The CDR3 loop is CSASARGQGLSGANVLTF. The DNA for the CDR3 is TGCAGTGCTAGTGCCAGGGGGCAGGGCCTCTCTGGGGCCAACGTCCTGACTTTC.

About this clonotype: It may be a read error: a sequence one base away is much more abundant. The J gene is TRBJ1-1, the V gene TRBV6-5, with 8 nucleotides matching TRBD1. V lost 2 bases and J lost 11; bases outside the gene matches: 10. Germline CDR1 MNHEY, CDR2 SVGAGI. The CDR3 covers 14 residues. CDR3 coding DNA: TGTGCCAGCAGTTACGGGGGACAGGATGGTGGTGCTTTCTTT. This sequence encodes CASSYGGQDGGAFF.

The chain has TRBV11-2 and TRBJ2-3; no definite D call. V was shortened by 11 bases and J by 0 bases, with 18 bases between the two germline ends. CDR3 length: 15 amino acids. Germline lookup yields CDR1 SGHAT and CDR2 FQNNGV. CDR3: CACNLARPSTDTQYF. Written as DNA, the CDR3 is TGTGCCTGCAACTTAGCTCGCCCTAGCACAGATACGCAGTATTTT. Variable domain in full (rest from reference TRBV11-2 and TRBJ2-3): EAGVAQSPRYKIIEKRQSVAFWCNPISGHATLYWYQQILGQGPKLLIQFQNNGVVDDSQLPKDRFSAERLKGVDSTLKIQPAKLEDSAVYLCACNLARPSTDTQYFGPGTRLTVL.

Worth noting for this clonotype: This is likely a read error, given that the CDR3 carries no conserved phenylalanine or tryptophan at its end. This chain uses TRBV11-1 with TRBJ2-2; TRBD1 matches 8 bases. The germline CDR1 and CDR2 sequences are SGHAT and FQDESV (reference sequence). CDR3 length: 16 residues. CDR3 protein: CTSSSPDRVYTGELFL. The CDR3 nucleotides read TGTACCAGCAGCTCCCCGGACAGGGTATACACCGGGGAGCTGTTTCTT.

This chain joins TRBV6-5 and TRBJ2-7; D might be TRBD2 (6 bases). This CDR3 has 15 residues. The germline CDR1 and CDR2 sequences are MNHEY and SVGAGI. DNA of the CDR3: TGTGCCAGCAGAGGCTGGCTAGCGCCAGGCTACGAGCAGTACGTG. It specifies CASRGWLAPGYEQYV.

This clonotype showed up just a few times. The J gene is TRBJ2-7, the V gene TRBV5-1; TRBD1 agrees at 8 bases. Germline loops: CDR1 SGHRS, CDR2 YFSETQ. This CDR3 comprises 15 residues. V lost 0 bases and J lost 2; bases outside the gene matches: 4. Written as DNA, the CDR3 is TGCGCCAGCAGCTTGGCCGGGACAGGTACCTACGAGCAGTACTTC. It specifies CASSLAGTGTYEQYF.

This clonotype was observed a single time. This may be a read error: a much more frequent sequence differs by one nucleotide. V is TRBV29-1 and J is TRBJ1-1; 7 bases line up with TRBD1. The germline V gene encodes CDR1 SQVTM and CDR2 ANQGSEA. The length of the CDR3 is 13 residues. Here the CDR3 DNA reads TGCAGCGTTTCGACAGGGCTCTACACTGAAACTTTCTTT. It yields the protein CSVSTGLYTETFF.

This clonotype was detected a few times. This rearrangement joins TRBV20-1 to TRBJ1-2; 8 bases are shared with TRBD1. CDR3 length: 13 residues. CDR1 is DFQATT and CDR2 is SNEGSKA in the germline V gene (reference sequence). V dropped 1 base and J dropped 5; count of bases not matched to a gene: 3. The CDR3 spells CSARAGGLYGYTF. The CDR3, as DNA: TGCAGTGCTAGAGCAGGGGGCTTATATGGCTACACCTTC.

This clonotype was detected only a few times. V and J are TRBV5-5 and TRBJ2-5; D perhaps matches TRBD1 (6 bases). The germline V and J ends were trimmed by 0 bases and 7 bases, with 13 bases remaining between them. Per germline, CDR1 SGHKS and CDR2 YYEKEE (reference sequence). The CDR3 has 14 residues. The CDR3 protein is CASSLDGQFGTQYF. In nucleotides, the CDR3 is TGTGCCAGCAGCTTGGACGGACAGTTTGGGACCCAGTACTTC.

This CDR3 reads CSALVAGVYNEQFF. The DNA for the CDR3 is TGCAGTGCTCTAGTAGCGGGGGTCTACAATGAGCAGTTCTTC. The V gene is TRBV20-1, the J gene TRBJ2-1, with 9 bases lining up with TRBD2. Germline V lookup: CDR1 DFQATT, CDR2 SNEGSKA (reference sequence). V trimming: 5 bases; J trimming: 3 bases; junction bases outside the gene matches: 5. The CDR3 is 14 amino acids.

The chain has TRBV20-1 and TRBJ1-1; a weak D match, TRBD1 (5 bases). V was shortened by 5 bases and J by 2 bases, with 12 bases between the two germline ends. The CDR3 totals 13 residues. In germline, CDR1 is DFQATT, CDR2 SNEGSKA (reference sequence). CDR3 in DNA: TGCAGTGCTGGGGTTGGACATAACACTGAAGCTTTCTTT. Protein sequence: CSAGVGHNTEAFF.

In its sample, this clonotype was seen many times. The J gene is TRBJ2-5, the V gene TRBV4-2; the match to TRBD2 covers 7 bases. Germline loops: CDR1 LGHNA, CDR2 YNFKEQ. The trim removed 7 bases at V and 3 bases at J, leaving 11 bases unmatched. The CDR3 spans 15 residues. CDR3 protein: CASTPRLASEETQYF. The CDR3 nucleotides read TGTGCCAGCACCCCAAGACTAGCTAGCGAAGAGACCCAGTACTTC.

This clonotype was seen repeatedly, ten times or more. This chain links TRBV6-6 with TRBJ1-1, with D unresolved. V shed 6 bases and J shed 4 bases, with 18 bases lying between them. Germline CDR1 reads MNHNY; CDR2 reads SVGAGI (reference sequence). CDR3 size: 15 residues. The CDR3 DNA follows: TGTGCCAGCAGGACCCTGGTCCGGGCCGGCACTGAAGCTTTCTTT. Protein sequence: CASRTLVRAGTEAFF.

As to this clonotype: The junction departs from germline at one end; a sequencing error may be responsible. The chain recombines TRBV7-9 with TRBJ2-3; 10 nucleotides line up with TRBD1. This CDR3 has 15 residues. From germline, CDR1 is SEHNR and CDR2 FQNEAQ (reference sequence). The CDR3 nucleotides are TGTGCCTGCAGCCTGGGACAGGGGTTCACAGATACGCAGTATTTT. Its protein product is CACSLGQGFTDTQYF.

This clonotype turned up a few times. The rearrangement links TRBV6-5 to TRBJ1-1, with D hard to call. Germline values: CDR1 MNHEY, CDR2 SVGAGI. The CDR3 sequence is 15 residues long. V lost 0 bases, J lost 11 bases, and 19 bases lay in between. CDR3: CASSYSTPGPHMAFF. The CDR3 DNA reads TGTGCCAGCAGTTACTCTACACCGGGCCCCCATATGGCTTTCTTT.

The chain couples TRBV5-4 to TRBJ2-1; possible D gene TRBD2, 5 bases. Germline assignment: CDR1 SGHNT and CDR2 YYREEE (reference sequence). Between the trimmed V and J ends, which lost 7 bases and 6 bases, there was a span of 14 bases. This CDR3 spans 13 amino acids. The CDR3 bases are TGTGCCAGCGTGTCGTGGGGAGCCAATGAGCAGTTCTTC. It codes for CASVSWGANEQFF.

The chain carries TRBV19 and TRBJ1-2, with D hard to call. CDR3 size: 12 residues. Germline V gene sequence: CDR1 LNHDA, CDR2 SQIVND (reference sequence). With 6 bases removed from V and 8 bases from J, the gap between germline ends came to 13 bases. CDR3 nucleotide sequence: TGTGCCAGTAGCCTCACCGGGCACGGCTACACCTTC. Protein: CASSLTGHGYTF.

About this clonotype itself: It may be a read error: a sequence one base away is much more abundant. In this CDR3 the conserved last residue, phenylalanine or tryptophan, is missing, so a read error is likely. V and J are TRBV20-1 and TRBJ1-2, with D perhaps matching TRBD1 (5 bases). Between the trimmed V and J ends, which lost 3 bases and 6 bases, there was a span of 11 bases. Germline V gene lookup returns CDR1 DFQATT and CDR2 SNEGSKA (reference sequence). This CDR3 has 12 residues. As DNA, the CDR3 is TGCAGTGCTAGGGAGACAGATCATGGCTACACCCTC. Its translation is CSARETDHGYTL.

As concerns this clonotype: An end of the junction does not agree with germline; a read error may underlie this. The chain recombines TRBV6-6 with TRBJ2-1, with 9 positions matching TRBD2. CDR3 length equals 15 residues. Per germline, CDR1 MNHNY and CDR2 SVGAGI (reference sequence). CDR3 residues: CASWELAGDGNEEFF. CDR3 in DNA: TGTGCCAGTTGGGAATTAGCGGGAGATGGCAATGAGGAGTTCTTC.